This passage covers 4 T cell receptor beta chains from one sample sequenced in a study of a mutant IDH1 vaccine in newly diagnosed glioma. The antigens for these receptors are not known. Time point in this sample: week 11, during vaccination. It was 300 ug of mutant IDH1 20-mer peptide that made up each vaccine dose, given with topical imiquimod. TCRdb's table, derived via immunoSEQ multiplex PCR, lists solely in-frame clones and lacks some. The sample shows under 55,000 clones, roughly nine tenths of them seen only once. Sequenced material: PBMCs, taken from a glioma patient whose treatment included an IDH1 peptide vaccine. The source is a man between 45 and 60 years old with glioma.

V usage is TRBV11-1 and J usage is TRBJ1-1; possible D gene TRBD1, 6 bases. Looked up from germline, CDR1 is SGHAT and CDR2 is FQDESV (reference sequence). Trimming cost V 0 bases and J 4 bases, with 9 bases left between them. This CDR3 is built from 14 residues. CDR3 sequence: CASSLAGGGTEAFF. The CDR3 DNA sequence: TGTGCCAGCAGCTTAGCGGGGGGCGGCACTGAAGCTTTCTTT. The full variable domain, in which reference TRBV11-1 and TRBJ1-1 provide the parts outside the CDR3, is EAEVAQSPRYKITEKSQAVAFWCDPISGHATLYWYRQILGQGPELLVQFQDESVVDDSQLPKDRFSAERLKGVDSTLKIQPAELGDSAMYLCASSLAGGGTEAFFGQGTRLTVV.

The chain recombines TRBV7-8 with TRBJ2-5; D is perhaps TRBD1 or TRBD2 (6 bases each). The germline V gene has CDR1 SGHVS and CDR2 FQNEAQ. The CDR3 contains 14 residues. Trimming left V 5 bases short and J 4 bases short, with 14 bases between. CDR3 nucleotides: TGTGCCAGCAGCCCGCAGGGGAGGCCAGAGACCCAGTACTTC. Its protein product is CASSPQGRPETQYF.

The V call is TRBV7-2, the J call TRBJ1-3; D call uncertain. V lost 5 bases and J lost 0, with 11 bases in between. CDR3 length equals 15 residues. The germline gives CDR1 SGHTA, CDR2 FQGNSA. The CDR3 nucleotides read TGTGCCAGCAGCACCCGGGTGTTCTCTGGAAACACCATATATTTT. Encoded protein: CASSTRVFSGNTIYF. The whole variable domain, remainder taken from reference TRBV7-2 and TRBJ1-3, is GAGVSQSPSNKVTEKGKDVELRCDPISGHTALYWYRQSLGQGLEFLIYFQGNSAPDKSGLPSDRFSAERTGGSVSTLTIQRTQQEDSAVYLCASSTRVFSGNTIYFGEGSWLTVV.

In this sample, this clone turned up once. The rearrangement joins TRBV30 to TRBJ1-3; D is ambiguous. CDR1 is GTSNPN and CDR2 is SVGIG in the germline V gene (reference sequence). V lost 1 base to trimming and J lost 9 bases, with 4 bases between them. This CDR3 spans 10 amino acids. This chain's CDR3 is CAWSEVTIYF. CDR3 bases: TGTGCCTGGAGTGAGGTCACCATATATTTT. Full variable domain (outside the CDR3, taken from reference TRBV30 and TRBJ1-3): SQTIHQWPATLVQPVGSPLSLECTVEGTSNPNLYWYRQAAGRGLQLLFYSVGIGQISSEVPQNLSASRPQDRQFILSSKKLLLSDSGFYLCAWSEVTIYFGEGSWLTVV.